The present entry profiles one T cell receptor (beta chain) with its context. RNA was extracted and reverse transcribed into cDNA as the sequencing template. Repertoires were generated with immunoSEQ multiplex PCR, while TCRdb's copy carries only in-frame clones and drops some. The table shows about 150,000 clones, with 45% to 60% occurring only once. This record belongs to a study of CD8+ T cells in alopecia areata. Study context: The drug, oral tofacitinib, was given to treated patients at 5 to 10 mg twice daily.

Treatment described: oral pan-JAK inhibitor, 5-10 mg twice daily. With V trimmed by 6 bases and J by 0 bases, 4 bases remained unmatched. The CDR3 extends over 14 amino acids. CDR1 MNHEY and CDR2 SMNVEV come from the germline V gene (reference sequence). This chain joins TRBV27 and TRBJ1-1; 7 bases agree with TRBD1. Sequencing was performed on CD8+ T cells sorted from blood, taken at week 4, from a patient treated with tofacitinib. The TCR sequence derives from a human donor with alopecia areata. As DNA, the CDR3 is TGTGCCAGCAGACATACAGGGGTGAACACTGAAGCTTTCTTT. Translation: CASRHTGVNTEAFF.